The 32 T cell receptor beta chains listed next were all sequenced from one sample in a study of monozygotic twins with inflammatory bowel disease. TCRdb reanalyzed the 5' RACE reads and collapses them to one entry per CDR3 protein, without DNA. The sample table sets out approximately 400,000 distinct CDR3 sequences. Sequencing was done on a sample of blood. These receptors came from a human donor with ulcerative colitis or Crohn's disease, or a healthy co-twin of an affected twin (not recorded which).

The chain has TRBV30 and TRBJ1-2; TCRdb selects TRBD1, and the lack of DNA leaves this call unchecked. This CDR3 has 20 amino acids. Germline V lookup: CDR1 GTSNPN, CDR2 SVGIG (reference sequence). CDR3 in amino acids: CAWSSPNPGVRTGYNYGYTF.

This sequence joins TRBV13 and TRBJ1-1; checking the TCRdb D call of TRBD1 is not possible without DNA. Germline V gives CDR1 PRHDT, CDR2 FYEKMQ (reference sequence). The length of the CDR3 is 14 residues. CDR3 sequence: CASSLGAGTIEAFF.

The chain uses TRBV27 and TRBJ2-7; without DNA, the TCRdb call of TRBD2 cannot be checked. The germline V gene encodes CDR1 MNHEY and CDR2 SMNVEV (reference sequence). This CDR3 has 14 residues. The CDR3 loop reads CASSLSSGRREQYF.

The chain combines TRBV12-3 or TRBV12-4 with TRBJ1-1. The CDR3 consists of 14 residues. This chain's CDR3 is CASTRGIWNTEAFF.

The CDR3 region is CASSPGWQPQHF. The chain links TRBV19 to TRBJ1-5; TCRdb picks TRBD1, but there is no DNA to check that call. The CDR3 runs to 12 residues. Germline lookup yields CDR1 LNHDA and CDR2 SQIVND (reference sequence).

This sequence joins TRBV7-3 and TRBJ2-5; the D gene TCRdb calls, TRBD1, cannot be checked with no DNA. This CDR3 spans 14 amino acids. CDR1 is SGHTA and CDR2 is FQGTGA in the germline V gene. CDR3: CASSPDRIQETQYF.

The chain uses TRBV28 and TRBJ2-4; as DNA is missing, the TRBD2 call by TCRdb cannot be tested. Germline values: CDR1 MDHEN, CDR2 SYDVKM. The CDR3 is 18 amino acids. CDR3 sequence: CASSLGTSGLGAKNIQYF.

The CDR3 protein is CASSPAWTATNEKLFF. The chain is built from TRBV18 and TRBJ1-4; TCRdb's assignment of TRBD1 cannot be checked, as there is no DNA. The CDR3 is made up of 16 amino acids. Germline V lookup: CDR1 KGHSH, CDR2 LQKENI.

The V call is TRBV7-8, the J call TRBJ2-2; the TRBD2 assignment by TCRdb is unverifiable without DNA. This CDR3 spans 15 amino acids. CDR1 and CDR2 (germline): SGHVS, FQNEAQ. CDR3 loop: CASSWTSSITGELFF.

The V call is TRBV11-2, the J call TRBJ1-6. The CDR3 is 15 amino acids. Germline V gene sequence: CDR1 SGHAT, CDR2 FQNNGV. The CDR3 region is CASGASSLYNSPLHF.

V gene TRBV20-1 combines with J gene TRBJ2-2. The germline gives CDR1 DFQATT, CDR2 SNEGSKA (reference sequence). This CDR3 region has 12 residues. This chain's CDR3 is CSAGPNTGELFF.

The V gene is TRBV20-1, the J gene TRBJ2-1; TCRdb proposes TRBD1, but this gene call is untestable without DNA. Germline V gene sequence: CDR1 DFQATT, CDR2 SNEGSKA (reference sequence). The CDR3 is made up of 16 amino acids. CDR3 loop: CSARTLQGSSYNEQFF.

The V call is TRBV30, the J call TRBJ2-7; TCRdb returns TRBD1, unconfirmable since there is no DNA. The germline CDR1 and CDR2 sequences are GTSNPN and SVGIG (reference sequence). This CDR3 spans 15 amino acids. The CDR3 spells CAWNPKDRVSYEQYF.

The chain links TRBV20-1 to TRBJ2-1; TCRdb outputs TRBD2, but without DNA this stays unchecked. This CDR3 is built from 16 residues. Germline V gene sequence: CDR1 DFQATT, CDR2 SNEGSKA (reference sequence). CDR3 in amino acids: CSAKTLAGDNYNEQFF.

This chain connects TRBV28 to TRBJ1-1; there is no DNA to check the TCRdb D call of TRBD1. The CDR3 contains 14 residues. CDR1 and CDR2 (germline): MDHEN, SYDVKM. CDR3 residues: CASHRGGVNTEAFF. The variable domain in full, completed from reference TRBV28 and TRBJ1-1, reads DVKVTQSSRYLVKRTGEKVFLECVQDMDHENMFWYRQDPGLGLRLIYFSYDVKMKEKGDIPEGYSVSREKKERFSLILESASTNQTSMYLCASHRGGVNTEAFFGQGTRLTVV.

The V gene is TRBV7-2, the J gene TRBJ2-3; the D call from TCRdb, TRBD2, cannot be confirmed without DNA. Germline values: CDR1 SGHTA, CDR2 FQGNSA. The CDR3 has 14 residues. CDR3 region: CASSLPGGTDTQYF.

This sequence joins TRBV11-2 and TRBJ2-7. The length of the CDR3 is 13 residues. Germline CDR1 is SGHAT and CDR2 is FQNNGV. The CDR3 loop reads CASSLAEGYEQYF.

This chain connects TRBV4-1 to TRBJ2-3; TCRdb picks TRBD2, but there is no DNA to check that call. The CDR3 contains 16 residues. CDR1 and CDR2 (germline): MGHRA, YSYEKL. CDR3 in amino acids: CASSHPLAGGADTQYF.

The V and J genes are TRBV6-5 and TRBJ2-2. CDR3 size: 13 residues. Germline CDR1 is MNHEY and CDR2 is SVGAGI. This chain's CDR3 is CASSYSREKELFF.

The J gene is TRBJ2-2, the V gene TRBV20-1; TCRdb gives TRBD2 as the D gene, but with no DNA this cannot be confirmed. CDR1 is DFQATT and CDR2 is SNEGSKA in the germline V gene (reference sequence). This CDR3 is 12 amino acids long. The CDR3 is CSASPSPGELFF.

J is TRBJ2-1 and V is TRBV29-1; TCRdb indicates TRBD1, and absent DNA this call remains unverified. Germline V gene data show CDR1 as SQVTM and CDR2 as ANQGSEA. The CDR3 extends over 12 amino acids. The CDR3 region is CSVAPNYNEQFF.

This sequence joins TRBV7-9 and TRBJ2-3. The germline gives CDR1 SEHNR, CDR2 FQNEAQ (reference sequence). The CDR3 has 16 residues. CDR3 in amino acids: CASSQFHRTSTDTQYF.

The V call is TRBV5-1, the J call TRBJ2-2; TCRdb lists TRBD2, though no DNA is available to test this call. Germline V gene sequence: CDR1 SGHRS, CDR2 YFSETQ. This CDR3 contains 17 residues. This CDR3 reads CASSLVGAGVNTGELFF.

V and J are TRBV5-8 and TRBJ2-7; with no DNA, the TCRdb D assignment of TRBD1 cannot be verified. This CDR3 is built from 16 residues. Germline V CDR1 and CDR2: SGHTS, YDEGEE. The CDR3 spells CASSLGGGQGRYEQYF. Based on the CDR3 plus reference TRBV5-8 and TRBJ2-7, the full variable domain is EAGVTQSPTHLIKTRGQQATLRCSPISGHTSVYWYQQALGLGLQFLLWYDEGEERNRGNFPPRFSGRQFPNYSSELNVNALELEDSALYLCASSLGGGQGRYEQYFGPGTRLTVT.

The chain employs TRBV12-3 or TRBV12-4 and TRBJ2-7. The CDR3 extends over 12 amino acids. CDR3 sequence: CASSMAPYEQYF.

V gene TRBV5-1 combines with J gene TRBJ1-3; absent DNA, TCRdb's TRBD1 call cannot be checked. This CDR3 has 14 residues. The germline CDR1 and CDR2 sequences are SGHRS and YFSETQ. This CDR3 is CASRSGTAGNTIYF.

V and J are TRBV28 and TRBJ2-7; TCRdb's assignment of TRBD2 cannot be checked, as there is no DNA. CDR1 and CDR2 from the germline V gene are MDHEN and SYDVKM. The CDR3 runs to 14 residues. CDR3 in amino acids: CASSLILPSYEQYF. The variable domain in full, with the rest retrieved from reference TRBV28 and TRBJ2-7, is DVKVTQSSRYLVKRTGEKVFLECVQDMDHENMFWYRQDPGLGLRLIYFSYDVKMKEKGDIPEGYSVSREKKERFSLILESASTNQTSMYLCASSLILPSYEQYFGPGTRLTVT.

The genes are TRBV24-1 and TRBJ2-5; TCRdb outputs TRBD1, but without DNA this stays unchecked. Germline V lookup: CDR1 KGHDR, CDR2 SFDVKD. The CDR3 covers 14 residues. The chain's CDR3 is CATSDRGREETQYF.

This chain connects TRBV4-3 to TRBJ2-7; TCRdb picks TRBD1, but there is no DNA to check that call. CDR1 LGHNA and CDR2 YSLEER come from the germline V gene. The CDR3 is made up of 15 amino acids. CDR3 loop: CASSRDNSPSYEQYF.

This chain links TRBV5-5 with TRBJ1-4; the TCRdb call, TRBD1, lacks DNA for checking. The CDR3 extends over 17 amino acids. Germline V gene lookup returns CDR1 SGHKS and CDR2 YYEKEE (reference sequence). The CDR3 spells CASRLQTGGYGNEKLFF.

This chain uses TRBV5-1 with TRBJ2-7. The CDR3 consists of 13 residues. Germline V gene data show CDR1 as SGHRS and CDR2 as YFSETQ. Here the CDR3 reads CASSYDTAYEQYF.

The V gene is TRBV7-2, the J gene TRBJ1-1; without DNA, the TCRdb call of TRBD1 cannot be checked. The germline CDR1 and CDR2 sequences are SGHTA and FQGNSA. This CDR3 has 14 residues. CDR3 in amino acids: CASSSARGQWGAFF.